This section outlines one T cell receptor beta chain sequence together with its context. Antigen specificity is unknown. The CDR3 is 16 residues long. V dropped 4 bases and J dropped 8; count of bases not matched to a gene: 13. The germline CDR1 and CDR2 sequences are SGHRS and YFSETQ. This entry is derived from a study of graft-versus-host responses after intestinal transplantation. Whole-study context: Isolated intestinal, liver-intestinal, or multivisceral transplants were what recipients had. Whole-study findings and limits: The recipient marrow held GvH clones, and some of them showed up first in ileum or blood. Allograft graft-versus-host to host-versus-graft clonal ratios ran high in patients with graft-donor T cell macrochimerism. Early post-transplant HvG declines tracked with peak circulating GvH clone levels.

Produced via immunoSEQ multiplex PCR; TCRdb's table is partial and in-frame only. Among approximately 82,000 clones listed, around 93% were seen once. The chain carries TRBV5-1 and TRBJ1-4; 8 positions match TRBD1. This TCR was recovered from a human donor who was the organ donor for an intestinal transplant. This specimen was unstimulated CD8+ T cells sorted from spleen or lymph node cells, taken before transplant. The CDR3 DNA follows: TGCGCCAGCAGCCTGAGGGCCAGGGGGCGAGGGGAAAAACTGTTTTTT. It encodes CASSLRARGRGEKLFF.